The clone carrying this T cell receptor beta chain was counted a few times. CDR1 SEHNR and CDR2 FQNEAQ come from the germline V gene (reference sequence). There are 14 residues in the CDR3. The V gene end was trimmed by 5 bases and the J gene end by 5 bases; junction bases not matched to a gene: 7. The sample comes from a study of blood T cells in healthy people across ages. PCR was performed a second time for about 6 to 11 cycles using a sample-barcoded 5' primer and a J-beta primer mix. A 12-random-nucleotide template-switch adaptor tagged each cDNA molecule. TCRdb reprocessed the 5' RACE reads with MiXCR, giving one entry per CDR3 protein. The table has 1.5 million to 2 million distinct CDR3 sequences, about 49% seen once.

The sequenced material came from blood. The gene calls are TRBV7-9 and TRBJ1-2; TRBD1 matches 8 bases. The source is a middle-aged woman in good health. This CDR3 reads CASSPRGPTYGYTF. In DNA, the CDR3 is TGTGCCAGCAGCCCCAGGGGGCCTACATATGGCTACACCTTC.